The clone carrying this T cell receptor beta chain was seen more than once but under ten times. Its antigen is not known. 5'RACE primed from the constant segment yielded TCR alpha and TCR beta cDNA libraries bearing sample barcodes and UMIs. TCRdb fed the 5' RACE reads into MiXCR, producing one record per CDR3 protein. The sample shows about 390,000 distinct CDR3 sequences, roughly 15% of them seen only once. The entry originates in a study of T-cell memory formation after mild COVID-19. Study-wide points: There was a balanced CD4/CD8 profile in clones contracting day 15 to 85, and later expanders leaned CD4+. That cross-reactive memory joined was suggested by some responding clones appearing in pre-infection memory.

The germline gives CDR1 MGHDK, CDR2 SYGVNS. This CDR3 has 15 residues. V lost 2 bases, J lost 2 bases, and 4 bases stayed unmatched. The V and J genes are TRBV25-1 and TRBJ2-7; 9 positions agree with TRBD1. The receptor comes from a man between 18 and 35 years old who had mild COVID-19 (a few samples of this study predate the infection). Cell type and time point are not known. Material: PBMCs or a T cell subset sorted from them (not recorded which). The CDR3 DNA sequence: TGTGCCAGCAGTGAAGGGACAGGGATGGCCTACGAGCAGTACTTC. Protein: CASSEGTGMAYEQYF.